The entry below describes one T cell receptor (beta chain). The identical CDR3 is also encoded by other nucleotide sequences in the sample. The sample belongs to a study of blood T cell repertoires in COVID-19. Study-wide background: The analysed material was cDNA or gDNA that came from T cells, B-cell-depleted T cells, or PBMCs.

V trimming: 7 bases; J trimming: 0 bases; junction bases outside the gene matches: 4. Germline CDR1 reads SEHNR; CDR2 reads FQNEAQ (reference sequence). The CDR3 sequence is 14 residues long. Original handling: Counts of nucleated cells, estimated from reference gene primer amplification, were obtained. The repertoire was sequenced with immunoSEQ multiplex PCR; TCRdb's copy has only in-frame clones and lacks some. That table gives V, J and clone size, and the DNA gave D and trimming. The sample contains 65,000 or so clones, approximately 90% of which appear only once. The source material was peripheral blood. The receptor comes from a human donor with acute or convalescent COVID-19. The donor label of this sample is uncertain. The chain uses TRBV7-9 and TRBJ2-3; 7 nucleotides line up with TRBD1. This chain's CDR3 is CASTQQGSTDTQYF. In DNA form, the CDR3 reads TGTGCCAGCACCCAACAGGGGAGCACAGATACGCAGTATTTT.